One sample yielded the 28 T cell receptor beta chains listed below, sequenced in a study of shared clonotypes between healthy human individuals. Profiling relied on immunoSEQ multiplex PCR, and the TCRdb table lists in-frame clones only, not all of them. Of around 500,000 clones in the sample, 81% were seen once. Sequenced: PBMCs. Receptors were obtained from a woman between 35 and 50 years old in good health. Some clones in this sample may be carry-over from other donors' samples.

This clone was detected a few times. The CDR3 DNA follows: TGTGCCAGCAGCGCGGGCCCGGGAAACATTCAGTACTTC. Translation: CASSAGPGNIQYF. The chain uses TRBV7-7 and TRBJ2-4; maybe TRBD2 (5 bases). The germline V gene has CDR1 SSHAT and CDR2 FNYEAQ (reference sequence). The CDR3 length is 13 residues. Trimming removed 5 bases at V and 6 bases at J, with 11 bases between.

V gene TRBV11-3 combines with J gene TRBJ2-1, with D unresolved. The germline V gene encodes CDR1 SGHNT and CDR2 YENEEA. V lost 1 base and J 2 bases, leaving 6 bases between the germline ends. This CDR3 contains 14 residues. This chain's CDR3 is CASSLGQPYNEQFF. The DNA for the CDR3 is TGTGCCAGCAGCTTAGGCCAACCCTACAATGAGCAGTTCTTC.

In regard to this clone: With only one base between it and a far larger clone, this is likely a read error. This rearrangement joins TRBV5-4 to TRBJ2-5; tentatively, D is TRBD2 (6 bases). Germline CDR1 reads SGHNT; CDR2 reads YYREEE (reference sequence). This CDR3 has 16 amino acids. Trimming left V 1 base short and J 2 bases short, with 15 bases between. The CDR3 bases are TGTGCCAGCAGCTTGTACGGCGGGATGGGGCAAGAGACCCAGTACTTC. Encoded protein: CASSLYGGMGQETQYF.

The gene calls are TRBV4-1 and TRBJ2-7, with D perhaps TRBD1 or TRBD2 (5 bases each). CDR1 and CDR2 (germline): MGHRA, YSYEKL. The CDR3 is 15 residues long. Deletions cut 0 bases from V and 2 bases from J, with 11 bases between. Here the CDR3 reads CASSQDRVGPYEQYF. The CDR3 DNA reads TGCGCCAGCAGCCAAGACAGGGTGGGACCCTACGAGCAGTACTTC.

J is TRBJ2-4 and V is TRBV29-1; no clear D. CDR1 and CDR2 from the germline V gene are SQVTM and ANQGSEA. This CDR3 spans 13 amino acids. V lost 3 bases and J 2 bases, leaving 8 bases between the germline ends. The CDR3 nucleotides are TGCAGCGTTGACGCGCAGTCCAAAAACATTCAGTACTTC. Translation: CSVDAQSKNIQYF.

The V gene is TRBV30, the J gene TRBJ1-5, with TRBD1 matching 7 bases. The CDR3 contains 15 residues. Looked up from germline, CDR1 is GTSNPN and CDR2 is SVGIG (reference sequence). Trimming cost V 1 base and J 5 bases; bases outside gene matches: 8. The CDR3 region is CAWSDKAGGDQPQHF. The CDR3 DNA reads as TGTGCCTGGAGTGATAAGGCAGGGGGTGATCAGCCCCAGCATTTT. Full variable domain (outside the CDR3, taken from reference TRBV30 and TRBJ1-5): SQTIHQWPATLVQPVGSPLSLECTVEGTSNPNLYWYRQAAGRGLQLLFYSVGIGQISSEVPQNLSASRPQDRQFILSSKKLLLSDSGFYLCAWSDKAGGDQPQHFGDGTRLSIL.

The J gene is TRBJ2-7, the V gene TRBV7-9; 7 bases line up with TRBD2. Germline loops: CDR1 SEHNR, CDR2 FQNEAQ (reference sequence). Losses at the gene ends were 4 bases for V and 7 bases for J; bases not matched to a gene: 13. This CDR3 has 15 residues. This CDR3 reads CASSSYRAGAGEQYF. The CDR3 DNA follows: TGTGCCAGCAGCTCTTACCGGGCGGGAGCTGGGGAGCAGTACTTC.

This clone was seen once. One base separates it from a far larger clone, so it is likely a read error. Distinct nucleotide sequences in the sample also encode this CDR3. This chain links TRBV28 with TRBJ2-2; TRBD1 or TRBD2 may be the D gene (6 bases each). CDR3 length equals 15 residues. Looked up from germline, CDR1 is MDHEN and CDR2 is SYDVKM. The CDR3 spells CASSRRDTDTGELFF. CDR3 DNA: TGTGCCAGCAGTAGGAGGGACACCGACACTGGGGAGCTGTTTTTT.

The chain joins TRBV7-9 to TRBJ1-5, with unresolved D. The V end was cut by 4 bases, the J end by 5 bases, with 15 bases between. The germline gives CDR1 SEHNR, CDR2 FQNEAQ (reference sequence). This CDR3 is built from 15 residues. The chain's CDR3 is CASSSPAGPDQPQHF. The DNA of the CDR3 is TGTGCCAGCAGCTCCCCGGCAGGACCTGATCAGCCCCAGCATTTT.

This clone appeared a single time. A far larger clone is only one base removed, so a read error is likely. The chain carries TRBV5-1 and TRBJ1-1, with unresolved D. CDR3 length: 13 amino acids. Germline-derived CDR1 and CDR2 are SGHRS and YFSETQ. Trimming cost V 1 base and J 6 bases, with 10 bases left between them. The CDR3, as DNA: TGCGCCAGCAGCTTGCAGGATGCGCCTGAAGCTTTCTTT. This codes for CASSLQDAPEAFF.

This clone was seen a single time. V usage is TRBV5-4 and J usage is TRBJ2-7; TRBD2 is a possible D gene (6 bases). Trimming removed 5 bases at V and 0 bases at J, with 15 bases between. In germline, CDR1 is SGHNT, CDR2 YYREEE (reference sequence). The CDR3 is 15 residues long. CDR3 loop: CASSSPAGSSYEQYF. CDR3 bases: TGTGCCAGCAGTTCCCCTGCCGGGAGCTCCTACGAGCAGTACTTC.

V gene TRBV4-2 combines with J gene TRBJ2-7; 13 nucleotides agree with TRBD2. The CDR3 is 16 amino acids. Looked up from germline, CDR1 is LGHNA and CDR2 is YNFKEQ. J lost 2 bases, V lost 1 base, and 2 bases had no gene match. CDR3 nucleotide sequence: TGTGCCAGCAGCCAAGCCGGGACTAGCGGGGCCTACGAGCAGTACTTC. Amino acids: CASSQAGTSGAYEQYF.

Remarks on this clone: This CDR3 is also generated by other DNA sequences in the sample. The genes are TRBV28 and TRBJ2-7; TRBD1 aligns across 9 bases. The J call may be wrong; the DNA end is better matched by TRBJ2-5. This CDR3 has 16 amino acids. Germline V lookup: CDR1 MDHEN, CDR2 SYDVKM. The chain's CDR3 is CASNILGQGSGETQYF. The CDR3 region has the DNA TGTGCCAGCAACATACTGGGACAGGGTTCGGGCGAGACCCAGTACTTC.

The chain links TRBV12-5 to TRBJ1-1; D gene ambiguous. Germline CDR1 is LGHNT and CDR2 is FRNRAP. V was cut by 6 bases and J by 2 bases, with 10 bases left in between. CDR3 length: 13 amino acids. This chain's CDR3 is CASGVGENTEAFF. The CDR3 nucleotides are TGTGCTAGTGGGGTGGGAGAAAACACTGAAGCTTTCTTT.

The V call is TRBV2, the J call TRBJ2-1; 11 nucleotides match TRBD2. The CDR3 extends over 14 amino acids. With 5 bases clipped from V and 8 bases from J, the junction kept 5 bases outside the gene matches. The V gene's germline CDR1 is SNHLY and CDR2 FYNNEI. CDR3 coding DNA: TGTGCCAGCAGTAGTAGCGGGAGGGCCGATGAGCAGTTCTTC. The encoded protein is CASSSSGRADEQFF.

The CDR3 protein is CASSLYPGAYEQYF. The CDR3 nucleotides are TGCGCCAGCAGCTTGTATCCAGGAGCCTACGAGCAGTACTTC. The chain recombines TRBV5-1 with TRBJ2-7; the D is unclear. Trimming left V 1 base short and J 2 bases short, with 10 bases between. The CDR3 runs 14 residues. Germline V gene sequence: CDR1 SGHRS, CDR2 YFSETQ.

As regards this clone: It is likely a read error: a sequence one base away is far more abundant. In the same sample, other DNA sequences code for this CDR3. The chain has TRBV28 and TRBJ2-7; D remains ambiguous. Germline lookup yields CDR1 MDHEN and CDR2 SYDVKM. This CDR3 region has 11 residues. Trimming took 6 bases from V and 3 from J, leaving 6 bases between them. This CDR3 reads CASSFFYEQYF. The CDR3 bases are TGTGCCAGCAGCTTCTTCTACGAGCAGTACTTC.

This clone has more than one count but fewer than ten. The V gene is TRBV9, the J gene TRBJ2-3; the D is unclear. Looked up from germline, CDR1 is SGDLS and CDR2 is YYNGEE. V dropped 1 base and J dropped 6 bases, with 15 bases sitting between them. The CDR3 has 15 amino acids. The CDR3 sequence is CASSVFSTLGDTQYF. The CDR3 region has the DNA TGTGCCAGCAGCGTATTTTCTACCTTAGGGGATACGCAGTATTTT. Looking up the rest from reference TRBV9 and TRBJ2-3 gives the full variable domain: DSGVTQTPKHLITATGQRVTLRCSPRSGDLSVYWYQQSLDQGLQFLIQYYNGEERAKGNILERFSAQQFPDLHSELNLSSLELGDSALYFCASSVFSTLGDTQYFGPGTRLTVL.

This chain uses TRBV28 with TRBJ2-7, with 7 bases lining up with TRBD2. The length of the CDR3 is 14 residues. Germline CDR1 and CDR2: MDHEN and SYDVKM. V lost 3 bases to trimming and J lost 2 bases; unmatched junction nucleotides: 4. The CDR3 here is CASSLVGGPYEQYF. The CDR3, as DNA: TGTGCCAGCAGTTTGGTGGGAGGGCCCTACGAGCAGTACTTC.

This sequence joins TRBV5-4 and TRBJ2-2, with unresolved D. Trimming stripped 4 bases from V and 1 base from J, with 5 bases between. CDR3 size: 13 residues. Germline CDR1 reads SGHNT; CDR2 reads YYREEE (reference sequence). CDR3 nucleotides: TGTGCCAGCAGCCAGCGGAACACCGGGGAGCTGTTTTTT. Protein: CASSQRNTGELFF.

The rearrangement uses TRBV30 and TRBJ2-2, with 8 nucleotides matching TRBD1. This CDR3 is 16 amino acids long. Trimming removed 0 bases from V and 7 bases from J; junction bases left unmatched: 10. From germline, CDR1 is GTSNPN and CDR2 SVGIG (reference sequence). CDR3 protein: CAWSVFGRGRVGELFF. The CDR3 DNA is TGTGCCTGGAGTGTATTTGGCAGGGGGCGTGTCGGGGAGCTGTTTTTT.

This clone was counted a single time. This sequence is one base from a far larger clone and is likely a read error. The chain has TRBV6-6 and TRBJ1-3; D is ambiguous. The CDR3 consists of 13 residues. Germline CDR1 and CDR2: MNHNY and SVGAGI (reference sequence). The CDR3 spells CATSPAVGNTMYF. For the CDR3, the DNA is TGTGCCACCTCTCCCGCGGTTGGAAACACCATGTATTTT.

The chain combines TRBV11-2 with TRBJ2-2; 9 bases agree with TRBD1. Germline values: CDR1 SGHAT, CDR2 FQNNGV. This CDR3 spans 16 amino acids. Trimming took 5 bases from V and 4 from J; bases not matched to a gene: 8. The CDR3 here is CASSPTTGGFTGELFF. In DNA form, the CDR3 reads TGTGCCAGCAGCCCTACGACAGGGGGTTTCACCGGGGAGCTGTTTTTT.

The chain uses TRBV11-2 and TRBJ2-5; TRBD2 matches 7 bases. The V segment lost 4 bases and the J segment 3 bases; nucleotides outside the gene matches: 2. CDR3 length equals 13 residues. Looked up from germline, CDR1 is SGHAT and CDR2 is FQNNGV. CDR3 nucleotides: TGTGCCAGCAGCTGGGCGGGAGAAGAGACCCAGTACTTC. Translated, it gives CASSWAGEETQYF.

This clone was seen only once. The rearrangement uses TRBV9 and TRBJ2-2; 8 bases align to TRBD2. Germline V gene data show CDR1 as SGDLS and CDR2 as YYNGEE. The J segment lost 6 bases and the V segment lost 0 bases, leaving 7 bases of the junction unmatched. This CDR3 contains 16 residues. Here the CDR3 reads CASSVVSAGGAGELFF. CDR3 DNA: TGTGCCAGCAGCGTAGTTTCCGCGGGGGGTGCCGGGGAGCTGTTTTTT.

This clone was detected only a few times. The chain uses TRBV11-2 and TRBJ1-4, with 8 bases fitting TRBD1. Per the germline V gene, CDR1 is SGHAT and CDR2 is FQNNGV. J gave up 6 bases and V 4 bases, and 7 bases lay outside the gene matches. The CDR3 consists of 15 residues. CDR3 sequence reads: CASSSRQGRDEKLFF. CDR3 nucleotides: TGTGCCAGCAGCTCTCGACAGGGGCGGGATGAAAAACTGTTTTTT.

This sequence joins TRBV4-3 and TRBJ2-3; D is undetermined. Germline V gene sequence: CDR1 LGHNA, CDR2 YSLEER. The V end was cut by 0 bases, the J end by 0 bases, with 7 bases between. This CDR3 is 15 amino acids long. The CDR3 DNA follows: TGCGCCAGCAGCCAAGATCTTTTTAGCACAGATACGCAGTATTTT. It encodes CASSQDLFSTDTQYF.

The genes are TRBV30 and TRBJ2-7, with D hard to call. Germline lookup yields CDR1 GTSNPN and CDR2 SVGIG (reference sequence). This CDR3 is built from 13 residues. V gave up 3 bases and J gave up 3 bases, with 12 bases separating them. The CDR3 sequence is CAWSRMGNYEQYF. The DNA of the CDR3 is TGTGCCTGGAGCCGTATGGGGAACTACGAGCAGTACTTC.